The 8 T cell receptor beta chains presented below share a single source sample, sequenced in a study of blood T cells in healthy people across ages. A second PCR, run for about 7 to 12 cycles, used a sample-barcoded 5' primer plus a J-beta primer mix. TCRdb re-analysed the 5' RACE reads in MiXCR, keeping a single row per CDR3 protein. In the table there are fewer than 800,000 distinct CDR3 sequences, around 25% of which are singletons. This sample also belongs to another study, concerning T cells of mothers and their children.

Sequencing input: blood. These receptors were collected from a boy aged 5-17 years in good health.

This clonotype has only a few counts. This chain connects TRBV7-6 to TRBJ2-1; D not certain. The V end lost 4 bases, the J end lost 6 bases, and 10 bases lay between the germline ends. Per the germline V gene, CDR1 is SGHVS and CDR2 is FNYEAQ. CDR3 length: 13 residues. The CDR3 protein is CASSSEITNEQFF. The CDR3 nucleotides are TGTGCCAGCAGCTCCGAGATTACCAATGAGCAGTTCTTC.

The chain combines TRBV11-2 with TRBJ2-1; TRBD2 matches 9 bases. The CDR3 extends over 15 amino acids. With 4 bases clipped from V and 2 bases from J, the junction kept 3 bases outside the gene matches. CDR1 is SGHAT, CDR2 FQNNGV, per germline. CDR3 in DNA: TGTGCCAGCAGCTCGGCTAGCGGGACCTACAATGAGCAGTTCTTC. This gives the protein CASSSASGTYNEQFF.

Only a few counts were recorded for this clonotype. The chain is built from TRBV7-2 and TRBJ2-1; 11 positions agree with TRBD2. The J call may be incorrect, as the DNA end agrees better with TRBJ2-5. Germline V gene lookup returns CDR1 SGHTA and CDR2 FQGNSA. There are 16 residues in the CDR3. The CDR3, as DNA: TGTGCCAGCAGCTCCCTAGCGGGAGGCCCCCAAGAGACCCAGTACTTC. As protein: CASSSLAGGPQETQYF.

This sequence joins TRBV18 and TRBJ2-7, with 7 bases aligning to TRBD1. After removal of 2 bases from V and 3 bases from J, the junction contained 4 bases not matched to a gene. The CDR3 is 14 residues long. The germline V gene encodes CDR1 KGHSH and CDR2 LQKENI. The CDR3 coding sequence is TGTGCCAGCTCACCAGGGACAGCCGGCTACGAGCAGTACTTC. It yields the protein CASSPGTAGYEQYF.

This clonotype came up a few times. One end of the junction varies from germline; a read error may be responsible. The CDR3 nucleotides are TGTGCCAGCAGCGTAGGAGGGACAGGGAACGCCGGGGAGCTGTTTTTT. Its protein product is CASSVGGTGNAGELFF. This chain uses TRBV9 with TRBJ2-2; 9 bases fit TRBD1. Per germline, CDR1 SGDLS and CDR2 YYNGEE. The CDR3 runs 16 residues.

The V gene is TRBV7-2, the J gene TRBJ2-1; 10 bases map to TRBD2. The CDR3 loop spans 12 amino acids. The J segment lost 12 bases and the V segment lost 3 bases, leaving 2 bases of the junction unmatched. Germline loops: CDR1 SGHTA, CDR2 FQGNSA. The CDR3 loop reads CASSFGTSVQFF. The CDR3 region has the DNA TGTGCCAGCAGCTTCGGGACTAGCGTGCAGTTCTTC.

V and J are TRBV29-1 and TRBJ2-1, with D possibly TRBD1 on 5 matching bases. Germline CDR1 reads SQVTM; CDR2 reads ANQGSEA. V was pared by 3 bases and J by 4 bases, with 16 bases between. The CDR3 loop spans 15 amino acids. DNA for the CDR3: TGCAGCGTTGATTCTGGCCAGGGAAGATACAATGAGCAGTTCTTC. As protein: CSVDSGQGRYNEQFF.

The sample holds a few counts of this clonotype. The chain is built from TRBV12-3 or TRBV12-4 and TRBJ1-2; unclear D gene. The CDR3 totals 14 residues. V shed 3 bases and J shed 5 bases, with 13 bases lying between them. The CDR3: CASSFPSGSYGYTF. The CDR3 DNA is TGTGCCAGCAGTTTCCCGTCCGGGAGTTATGGCTACACCTTC.